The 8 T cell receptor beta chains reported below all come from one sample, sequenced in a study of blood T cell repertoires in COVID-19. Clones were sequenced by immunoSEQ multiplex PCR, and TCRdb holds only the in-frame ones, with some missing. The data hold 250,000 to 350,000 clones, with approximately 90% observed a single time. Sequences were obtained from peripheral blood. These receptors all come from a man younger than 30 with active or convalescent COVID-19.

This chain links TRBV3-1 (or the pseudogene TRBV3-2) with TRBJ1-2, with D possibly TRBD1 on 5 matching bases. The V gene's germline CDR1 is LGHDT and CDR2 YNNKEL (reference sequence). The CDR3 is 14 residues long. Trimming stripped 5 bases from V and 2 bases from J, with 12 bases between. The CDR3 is CASSTQGGNYGYTF. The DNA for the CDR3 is TGTGCCAGCAGCACCCAGGGAGGAAACTATGGCTACACCTTC.

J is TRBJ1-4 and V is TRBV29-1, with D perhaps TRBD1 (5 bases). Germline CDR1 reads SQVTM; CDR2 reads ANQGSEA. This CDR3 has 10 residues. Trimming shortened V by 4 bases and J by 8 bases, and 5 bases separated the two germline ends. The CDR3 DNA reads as TGCAGCGTTGGACAGGAAAAACTGTTTTTT. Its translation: CSVGQEKLFF.

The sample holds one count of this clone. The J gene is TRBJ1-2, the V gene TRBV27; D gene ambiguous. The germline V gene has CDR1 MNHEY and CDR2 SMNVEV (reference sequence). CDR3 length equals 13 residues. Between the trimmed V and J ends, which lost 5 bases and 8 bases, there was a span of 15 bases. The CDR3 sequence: CASSRSATEGYTF. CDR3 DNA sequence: TGTGCCAGCAGTCGCTCCGCGACTGAAGGCTACACCTTC.

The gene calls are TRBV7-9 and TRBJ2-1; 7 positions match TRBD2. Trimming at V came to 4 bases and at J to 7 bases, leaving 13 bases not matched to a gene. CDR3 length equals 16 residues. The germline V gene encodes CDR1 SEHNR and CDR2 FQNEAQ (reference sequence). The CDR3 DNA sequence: TGTGCCAGCAGCTACGACGGCGGGAGTATCGGGAATGAGCAGTTCTTC. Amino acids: CASSYDGGSIGNEQFF. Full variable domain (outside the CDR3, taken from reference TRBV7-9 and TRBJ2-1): DTGVSQNPRHKITKRGQNVTFRCDPISEHNRLYWYRQTLGQGPEFLTYFQNEAQLEKSRLLSDRFSAERPKGSFSTLEIQRTEQGDSAMYLCASSYDGGSIGNEQFFGPGTRLTVL.

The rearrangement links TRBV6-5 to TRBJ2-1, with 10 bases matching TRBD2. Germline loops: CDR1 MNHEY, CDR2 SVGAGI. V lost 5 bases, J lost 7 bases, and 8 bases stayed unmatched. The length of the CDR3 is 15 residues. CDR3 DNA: TGTGCCAGCAGTCGCCCTAGCGGGGGATTAAATGAGCAGTTCTTC. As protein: CASSRPSGGLNEQFF.

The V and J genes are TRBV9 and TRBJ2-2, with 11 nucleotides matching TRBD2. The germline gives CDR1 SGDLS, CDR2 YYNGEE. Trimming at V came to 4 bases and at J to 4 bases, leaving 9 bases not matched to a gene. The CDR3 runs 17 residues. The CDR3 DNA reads TGTGCCAGCAGCACCCCGCCCGGGACTAGCGGCACCGGGGAGCTGTTTTTT. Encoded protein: CASSTPPGTSGTGELFF.

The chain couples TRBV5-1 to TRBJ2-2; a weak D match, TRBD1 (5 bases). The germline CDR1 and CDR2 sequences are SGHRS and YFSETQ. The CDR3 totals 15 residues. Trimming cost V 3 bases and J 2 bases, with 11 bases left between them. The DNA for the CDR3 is TGCGCCAGCAGCTCCGGACGGACAAACACCGGGGAGCTGTTTTTT. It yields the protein CASSSGRTNTGELFF.

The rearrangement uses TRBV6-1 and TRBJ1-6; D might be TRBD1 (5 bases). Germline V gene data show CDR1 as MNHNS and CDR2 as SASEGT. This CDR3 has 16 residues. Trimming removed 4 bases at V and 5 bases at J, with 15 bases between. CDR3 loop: CASSASSRVNNSPLHF. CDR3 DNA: TGTGCCAGCAGTGCCTCATCCAGGGTCAATAATTCACCCCTCCACTTT.